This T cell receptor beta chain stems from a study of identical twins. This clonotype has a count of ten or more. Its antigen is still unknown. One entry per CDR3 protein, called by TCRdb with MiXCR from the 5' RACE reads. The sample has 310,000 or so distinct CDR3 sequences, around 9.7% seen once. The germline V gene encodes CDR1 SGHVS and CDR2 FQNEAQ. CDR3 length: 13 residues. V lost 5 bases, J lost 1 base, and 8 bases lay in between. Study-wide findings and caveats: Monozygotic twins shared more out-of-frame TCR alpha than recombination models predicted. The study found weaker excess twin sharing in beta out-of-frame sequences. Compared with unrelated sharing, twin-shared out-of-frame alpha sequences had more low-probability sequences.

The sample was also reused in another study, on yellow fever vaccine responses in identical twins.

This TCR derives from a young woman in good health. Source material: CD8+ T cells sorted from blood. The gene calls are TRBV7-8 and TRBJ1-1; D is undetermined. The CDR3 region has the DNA TGTGCCAGCAGCCCCGGACCGAACACTGAAGCTTTCTTT. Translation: CASSPGPNTEAFF.